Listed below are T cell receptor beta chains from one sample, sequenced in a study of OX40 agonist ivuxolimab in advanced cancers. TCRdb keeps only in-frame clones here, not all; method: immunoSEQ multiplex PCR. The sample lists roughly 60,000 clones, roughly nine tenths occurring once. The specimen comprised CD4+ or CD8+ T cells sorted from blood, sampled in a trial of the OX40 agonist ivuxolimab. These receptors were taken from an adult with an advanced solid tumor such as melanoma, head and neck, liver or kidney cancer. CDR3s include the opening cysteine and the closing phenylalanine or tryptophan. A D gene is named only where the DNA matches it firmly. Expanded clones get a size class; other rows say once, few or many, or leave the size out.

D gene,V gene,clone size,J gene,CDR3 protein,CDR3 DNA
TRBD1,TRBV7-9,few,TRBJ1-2,CASSENRGVTNGYTF,TGTGCCAGCAGCGAGAACAGGGGAGTAACTAATGGCTACACCTTC
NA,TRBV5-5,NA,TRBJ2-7,CASSLFGGDRYEQYF,TGTGCCAGCAGCTTGTTCGGGGGAGATCGATACGAGCAGTACTTC
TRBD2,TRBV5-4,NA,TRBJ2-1,CASRATSGGSGEQFF,TGTGCCAGCAGAGCGACTAGCGGAGGGAGTGGTGAGCAGTTCTTC
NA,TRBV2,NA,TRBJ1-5,CASSEVGPADNQPQHF,TGTGCCAGCAGTGAAGTGGGCCCGGCGGATAATCAGCCCCAGCATTTT
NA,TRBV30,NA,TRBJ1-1,CAWRRGPTNTEAFF,TGTGCCTGGAGAAGGGGCCCAACGAACACTGAAGCTTTCTTT
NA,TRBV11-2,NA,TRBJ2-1,CASSLVATSLGYNEQFF,TGTGCCAGCAGCTTAGTGGCCACCTCCCTGGGTTACAATGAGCAGTTCTTC
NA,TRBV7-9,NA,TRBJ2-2,CASSSGLTGELFF,TGTGCCAGCAGCTCGGGACTCACCGGGGAGCTGTTTTTT
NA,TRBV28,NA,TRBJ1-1,CASSREPNTEAFF,TGTGCCAGCAGTCGGGAACCCAACACTGAAGCTTTCTTT
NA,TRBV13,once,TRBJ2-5,CASSFGRTETQYF,TGTGCCAGCAGCTTTGGTAGAACAGAGACCCAGTACTTC
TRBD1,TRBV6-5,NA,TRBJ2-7,CASRYRDRGLHEQYF,TGTGCCAGCAGATACCGGGACAGGGGGCTACACGAGCAGTACTTC
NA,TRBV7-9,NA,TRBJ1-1,CASSRDRIQVCF,TGTGCCAGCAGCCGCGACAGGATCCAGGTTTGCTTT
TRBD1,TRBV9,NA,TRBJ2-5,CASSPLGQGEWETQYF,TGTGCCAGCAGCCCGTTGGGACAGGGGGAGTGGGAGACCCAGTACTTC
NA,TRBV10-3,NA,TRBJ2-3,CAISESGGTDTQYF,TGTGCCATCAGTGAGTCGGGGGGCACAGATACGCAGTATTTT
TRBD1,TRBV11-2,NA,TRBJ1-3,CASSRQGPSYSGNTIYF,TGTGCCAGCAGCAGACAGGGCCCATCCTATAGCGGAAACACCATATATTTT
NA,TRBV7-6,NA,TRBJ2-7,CASSLEDEQYF,TGTGCCAGCAGCTTAGAGGACGAGCAGTACTTC
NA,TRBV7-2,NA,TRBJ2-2,CASSLAPRGRGTGELFF,TGTGCCAGCAGCTTAGCTCCTCGGGGGCGAGGCACCGGGGAGCTGTTTTTT
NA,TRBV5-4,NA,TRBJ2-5,CASSYQGQETQYF,TGTGCCAGCAGCTATCAGGGGCAAGAGACCCAGTACTTC
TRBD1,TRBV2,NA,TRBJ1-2,CASSEDRSTSGYTF,TGTGCCAGCAGTGAGGACAGGTCCACGAGCGGCTACACCTTC
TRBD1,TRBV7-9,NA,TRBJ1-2,CASSLSSGGVRGYTF,TGTGCCAGCAGCCTGTCCTCAGGGGGCGTTCGGGGCTACACCTTC
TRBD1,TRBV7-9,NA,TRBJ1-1,CASSLRGQGWDTEAFF,TGTGCCAGCAGTCTCAGGGGACAGGGGTGGGACACTGAAGCTTTCTTT
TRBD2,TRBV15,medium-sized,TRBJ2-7,CATSRDRTSGIYEQYF,TGTGCCACCAGCAGAGATCGGACTAGCGGGATCTACGAGCAGTACTTC
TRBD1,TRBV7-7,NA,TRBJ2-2,CASSPGGTGSGELFF,TGTGCTAGCAGCCCCGGCGGGACAGGGTCCGGGGAGCTGTTTTTT